This T cell receptor (beta chain) originates from a study of blood T cell repertoires in COVID-19. Turning to the study itself: Collection of acute and convalescent COVID-19 samples took place in the United States, Italy and Spain. PBMCs, B-cell-depleted T cells, or T cells were the source of the cDNA or gDNA that made up the material.

Clones were read by immunoSEQ multiplex PCR, and TCRdb kept only the in-frame ones, dropping some. In the table there are some 300,000 clones, around 84% of which are singletons. The CDR3 contains 16 residues. After removal of 3 bases from V and 4 bases from J, the junction contained 5 bases not matched to a gene. Germline V gene lookup returns CDR1 PRHDT and CDR2 FYEKMQ (reference sequence). This TCR came from a man between 65 and 85 years old with acute or convalescent COVID-19. The sample taken for sequencing was peripheral blood. The chain couples TRBV13 to TRBJ2-3; 12 positions agree with TRBD2. CDR3 loop: CASSFRTSGEADTQYF. The CDR3 DNA sequence: TGTGCCAGCAGCTTCCGGACTAGCGGGGAGGCAGATACGCAGTATTTT.